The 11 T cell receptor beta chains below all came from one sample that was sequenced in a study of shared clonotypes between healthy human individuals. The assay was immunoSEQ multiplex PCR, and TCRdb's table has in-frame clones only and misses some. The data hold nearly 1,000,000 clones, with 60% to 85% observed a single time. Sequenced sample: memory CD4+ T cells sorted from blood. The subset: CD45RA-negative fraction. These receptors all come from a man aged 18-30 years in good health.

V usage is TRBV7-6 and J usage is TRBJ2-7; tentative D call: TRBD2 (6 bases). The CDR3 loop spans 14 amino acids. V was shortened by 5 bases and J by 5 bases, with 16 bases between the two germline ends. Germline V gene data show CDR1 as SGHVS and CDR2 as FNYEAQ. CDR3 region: CASSLVGGNNEQYF. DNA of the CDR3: TGTGCCAGCAGCCTCGTGGGGGGTAACAACGAGCAGTACTTC.

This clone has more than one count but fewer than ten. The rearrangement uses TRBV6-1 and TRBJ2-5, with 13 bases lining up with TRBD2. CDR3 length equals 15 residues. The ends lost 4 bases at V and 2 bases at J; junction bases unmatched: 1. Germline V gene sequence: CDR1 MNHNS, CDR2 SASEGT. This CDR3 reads CASSVGLAGQETQYF. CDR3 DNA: TGTGCCAGCAGTGTGGGACTAGCGGGGCAAGAGACCCAGTACTTC.

The CDR3 reads CASSPPPQTEAFF. The CDR3 nucleotides read TGTGCCAGCAGCCCACCCCCACAGACTGAAGCTTTCTTT. The chain is built from TRBV7-2 and TRBJ1-1; D unresolved. Germline V gene sequence: CDR1 SGHTA, CDR2 FQGNSA. V was cut by 5 bases and J by 5 bases, with 12 bases left in between. The CDR3 is 13 residues long. Full variable domain (remainder filled in from reference TRBV7-2 and TRBJ1-1): GAGVSQSPSNKVTEKGKDVELRCDPISGHTALYWYRQSLGQGLEFLIYFQGNSAPDKSGLPSDRFSAERTGGSVSTLTIQRTQQEDSAVYLCASSPPPQTEAFFGQGTRLTVV.

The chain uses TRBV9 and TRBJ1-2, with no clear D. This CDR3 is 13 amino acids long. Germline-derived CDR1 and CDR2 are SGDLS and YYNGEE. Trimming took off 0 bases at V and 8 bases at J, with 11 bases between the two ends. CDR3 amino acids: CASSVGYRAGYTF. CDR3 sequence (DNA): TGTGCCAGCAGCGTAGGATACCGGGCGGGCTACACCTTC.

CDR3 sequence: CASSQGSGSYGYTF. CDR3 sequence (DNA): TGTGCCAGCAGCCAAGGATCAGGGTCCTATGGCTACACCTTC. The chain recombines TRBV14 with TRBJ1-2, with D maybe TRBD1 (5 bases). Per germline, CDR1 SGHDN and CDR2 FVKESK. This CDR3 is 14 amino acids long. The V end was cut by 1 base, the J end by 4 bases, with 10 bases between.

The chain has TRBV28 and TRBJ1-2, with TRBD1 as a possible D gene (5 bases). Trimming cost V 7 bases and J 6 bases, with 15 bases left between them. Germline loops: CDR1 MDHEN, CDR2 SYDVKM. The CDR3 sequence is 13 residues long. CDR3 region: CASIGGEGDGYTF. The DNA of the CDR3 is TGTGCCAGCATCGGAGGGGAGGGCGATGGCTACACCTTC.

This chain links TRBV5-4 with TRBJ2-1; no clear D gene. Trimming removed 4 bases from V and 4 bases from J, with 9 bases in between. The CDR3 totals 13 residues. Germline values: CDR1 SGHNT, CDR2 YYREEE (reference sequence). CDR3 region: CASSNDPYNEQFF. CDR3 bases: TGTGCCAGCAGCAACGACCCGTACAATGAGCAGTTCTTC. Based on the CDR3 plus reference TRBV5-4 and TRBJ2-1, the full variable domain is ETGVTQSPTHLIKTRGQQVTLRCSSQSGHNTVSWYQQALGQGPQFIFQYYREEENGRGNFPPRFSGLQFPNYSSELNVNALELDDSALYLCASSNDPYNEQFFGPGTRLTVL.

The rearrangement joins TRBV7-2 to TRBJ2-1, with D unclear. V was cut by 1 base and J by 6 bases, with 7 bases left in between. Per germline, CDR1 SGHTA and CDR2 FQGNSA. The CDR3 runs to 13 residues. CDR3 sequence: CASSLGPFNEQFF. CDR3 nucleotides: TGTGCCAGCAGCTTAGGTCCCTTCAATGAGCAGTTCTTC.

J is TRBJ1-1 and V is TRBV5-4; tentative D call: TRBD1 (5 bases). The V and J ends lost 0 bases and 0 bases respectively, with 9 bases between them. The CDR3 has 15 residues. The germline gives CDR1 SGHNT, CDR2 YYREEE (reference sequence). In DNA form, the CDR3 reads TGTGCCAGCAGCTTGGGACAGACTCTGAACACTGAAGCTTTCTTT. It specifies CASSLGQTLNTEAFF.

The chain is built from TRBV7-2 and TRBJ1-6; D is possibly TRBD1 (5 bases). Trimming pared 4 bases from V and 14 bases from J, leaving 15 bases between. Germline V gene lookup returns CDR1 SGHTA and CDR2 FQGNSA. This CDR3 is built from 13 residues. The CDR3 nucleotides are TGTGCCAGCAGCTGGGGGGACCATCGAGCCCTCCACTTT. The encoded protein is CASSWGDHRALHF. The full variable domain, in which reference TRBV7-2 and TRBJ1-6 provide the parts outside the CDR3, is GAGVSQSPSNKVTEKGKDVELRCDPISGHTALYWYRQSLGQGLEFLIYFQGNSAPDKSGLPSDRFSAERTGGSVSTLTIQRTQQEDSAVYLCASSWGDHRALHFGNGTRLTVT.

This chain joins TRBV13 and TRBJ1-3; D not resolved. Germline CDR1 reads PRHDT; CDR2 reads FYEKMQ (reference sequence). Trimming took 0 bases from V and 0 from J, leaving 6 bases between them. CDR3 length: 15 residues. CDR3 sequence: CASSLGRPSGNTIYF. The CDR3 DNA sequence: TGTGCCAGCAGCTTAGGTAGGCCCTCTGGAAACACCATATATTTT.